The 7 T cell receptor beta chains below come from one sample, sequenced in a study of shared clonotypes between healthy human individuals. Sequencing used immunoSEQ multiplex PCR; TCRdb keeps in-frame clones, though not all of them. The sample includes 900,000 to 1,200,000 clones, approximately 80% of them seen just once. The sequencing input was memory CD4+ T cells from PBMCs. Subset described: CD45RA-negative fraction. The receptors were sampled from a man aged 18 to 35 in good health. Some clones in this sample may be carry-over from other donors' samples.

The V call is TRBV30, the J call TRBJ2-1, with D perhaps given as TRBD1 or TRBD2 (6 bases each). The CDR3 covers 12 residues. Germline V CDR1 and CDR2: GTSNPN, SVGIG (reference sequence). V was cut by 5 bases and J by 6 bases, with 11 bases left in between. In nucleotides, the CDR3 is TGTGCCTGGGGGGGGCAAACCAATGAGCAGTTCTTC. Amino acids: CAWGGQTNEQFF.

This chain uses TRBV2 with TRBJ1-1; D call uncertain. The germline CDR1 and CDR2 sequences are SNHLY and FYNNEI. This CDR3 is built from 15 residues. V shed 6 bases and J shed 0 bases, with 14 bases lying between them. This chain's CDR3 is CASREKTALNTEAFF. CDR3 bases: TGTGCCAGCAGAGAAAAGACGGCCCTGAACACTGAAGCTTTCTTT. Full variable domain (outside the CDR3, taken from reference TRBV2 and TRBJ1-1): EPEVTQTPSHQVTQMGQEVILRCVPISNHLYFYWYRQILGQKVEFLVSFYNNEISEKSEIFDDQFSVERPDGSNFTLKIRSTKLEDSAMYFCASREKTALNTEAFFGQGTRLTVV.

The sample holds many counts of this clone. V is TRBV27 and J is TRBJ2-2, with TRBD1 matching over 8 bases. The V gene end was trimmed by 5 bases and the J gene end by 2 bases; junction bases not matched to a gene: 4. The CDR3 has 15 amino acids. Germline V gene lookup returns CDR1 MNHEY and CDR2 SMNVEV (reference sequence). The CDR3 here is CASSRDRRNTGELFF. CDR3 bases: TGTGCCAGCAGTCGGGACAGGCGAAACACCGGGGAGCTGTTTTTT.

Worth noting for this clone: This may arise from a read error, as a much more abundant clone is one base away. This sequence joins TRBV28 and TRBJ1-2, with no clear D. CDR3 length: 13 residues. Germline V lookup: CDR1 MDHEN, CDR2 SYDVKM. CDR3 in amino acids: CASSFGRTYGHTF. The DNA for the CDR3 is TGTGCCAGCAGTTTTGGCAGGACGTATGGCCACACCTTC.

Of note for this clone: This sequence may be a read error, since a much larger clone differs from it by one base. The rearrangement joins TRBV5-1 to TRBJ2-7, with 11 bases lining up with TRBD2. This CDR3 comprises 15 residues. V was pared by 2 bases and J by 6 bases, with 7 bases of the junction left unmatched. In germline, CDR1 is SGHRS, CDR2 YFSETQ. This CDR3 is CASSLLAGAPGEQYF. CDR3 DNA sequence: TGCGCCAGCAGCTTACTAGCGGGAGCCCCGGGCGAGCAGTACTTC. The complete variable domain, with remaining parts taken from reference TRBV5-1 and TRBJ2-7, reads KAGVTQTPRYLIKTRGQQVTLSCSPISGHRSVSWYQQTPGQGLQFLFEYFSETQRNKGNFPGRFSGRQFSNSRSEMNVSTLELGDSALYLCASSLLAGAPGEQYFGPGTRLTVT.

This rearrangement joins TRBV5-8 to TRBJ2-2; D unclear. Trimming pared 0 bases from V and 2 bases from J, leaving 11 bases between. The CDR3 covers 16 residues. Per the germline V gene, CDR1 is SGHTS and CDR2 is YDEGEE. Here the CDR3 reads CASSLAGRKNTGELFF. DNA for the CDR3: TGTGCCAGCAGCTTGGCAGGTCGCAAAAACACCGGGGAGCTGTTTTTT.

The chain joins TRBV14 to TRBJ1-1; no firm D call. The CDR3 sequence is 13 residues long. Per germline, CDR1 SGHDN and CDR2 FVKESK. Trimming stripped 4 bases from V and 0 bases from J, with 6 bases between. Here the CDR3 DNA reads TGTGCCAGCAGCCGAGTAATGAACACTGAAGCTTTCTTT. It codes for CASSRVMNTEAFF.